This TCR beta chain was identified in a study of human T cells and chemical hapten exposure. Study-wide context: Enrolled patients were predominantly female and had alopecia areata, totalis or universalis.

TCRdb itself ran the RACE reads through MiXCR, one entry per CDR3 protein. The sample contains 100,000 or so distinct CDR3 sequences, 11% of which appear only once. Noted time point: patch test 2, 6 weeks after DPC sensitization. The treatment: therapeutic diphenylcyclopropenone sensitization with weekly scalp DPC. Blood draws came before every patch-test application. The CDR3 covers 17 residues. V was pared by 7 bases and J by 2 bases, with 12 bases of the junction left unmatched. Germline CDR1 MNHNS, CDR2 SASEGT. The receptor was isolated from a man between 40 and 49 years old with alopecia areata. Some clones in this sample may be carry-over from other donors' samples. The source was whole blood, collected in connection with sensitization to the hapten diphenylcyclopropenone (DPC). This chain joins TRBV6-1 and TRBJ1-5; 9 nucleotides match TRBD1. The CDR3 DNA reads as TGTGCCAGCACCCGAAGGACAGGGGATTTAGGCAATCAGCCCCAGCATTTT. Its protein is CASTRRTGDLGNQPQHF.